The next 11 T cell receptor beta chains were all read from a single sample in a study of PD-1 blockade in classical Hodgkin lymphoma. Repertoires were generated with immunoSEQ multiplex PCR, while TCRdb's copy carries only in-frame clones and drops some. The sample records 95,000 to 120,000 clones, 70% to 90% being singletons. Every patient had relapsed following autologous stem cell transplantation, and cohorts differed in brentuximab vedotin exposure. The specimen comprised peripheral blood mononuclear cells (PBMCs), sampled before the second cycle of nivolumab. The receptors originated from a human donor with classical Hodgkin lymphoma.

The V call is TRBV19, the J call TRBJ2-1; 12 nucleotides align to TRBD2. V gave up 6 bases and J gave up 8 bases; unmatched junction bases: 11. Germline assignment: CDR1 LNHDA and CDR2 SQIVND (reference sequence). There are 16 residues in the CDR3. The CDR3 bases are TGTGCCAGTAGGGCTTCCCGGACTAGCGGGAAGGATGAGCAGTTCTTC. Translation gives CASRASRTSGKDEQFF.

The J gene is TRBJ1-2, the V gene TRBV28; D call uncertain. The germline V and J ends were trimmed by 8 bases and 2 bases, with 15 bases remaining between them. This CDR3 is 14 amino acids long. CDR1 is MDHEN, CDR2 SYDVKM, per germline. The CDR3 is CASGDPILNYGYTF. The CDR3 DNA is TGTGCCAGCGGAGACCCGATTTTGAACTATGGCTACACCTTC.

This CDR3 is CASSLGGDSYEQYF. The CDR3 bases are TGTGCCAGCAGCTTGGGCGGCGACTCCTACGAGCAGTACTTC. The chain employs TRBV5-6 and TRBJ2-7; no reliable D call. V was trimmed by 0 bases and J by 0 bases, leaving 7 bases between them. The CDR3 spans 14 residues. CDR1 is SGHDT and CDR2 is YYEEEE in the germline V gene.

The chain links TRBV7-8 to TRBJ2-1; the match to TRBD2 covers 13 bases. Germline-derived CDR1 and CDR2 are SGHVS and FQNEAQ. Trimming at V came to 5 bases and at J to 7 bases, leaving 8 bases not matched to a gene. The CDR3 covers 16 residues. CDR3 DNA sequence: TGTGCCAGCAGCCCCAGAACTAGCGGGAGGGGGAATGAGCAGTTCTTC. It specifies CASSPRTSGRGNEQFF.

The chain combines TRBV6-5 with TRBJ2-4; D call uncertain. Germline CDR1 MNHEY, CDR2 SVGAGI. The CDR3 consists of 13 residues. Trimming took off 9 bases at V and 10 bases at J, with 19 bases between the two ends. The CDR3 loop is CASGFNPPPIQYF. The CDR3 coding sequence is TGTGCCAGTGGGTTTAACCCTCCCCCGATTCAGTACTTC.

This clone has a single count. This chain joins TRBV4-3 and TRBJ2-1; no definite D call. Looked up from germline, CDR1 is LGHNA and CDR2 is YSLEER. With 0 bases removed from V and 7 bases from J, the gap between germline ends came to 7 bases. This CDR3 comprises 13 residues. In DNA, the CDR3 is TGCGCCAGCAGCCAAGAGTACCGTAATGAGCAGTTCTTC. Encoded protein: CASSQEYRNEQFF.

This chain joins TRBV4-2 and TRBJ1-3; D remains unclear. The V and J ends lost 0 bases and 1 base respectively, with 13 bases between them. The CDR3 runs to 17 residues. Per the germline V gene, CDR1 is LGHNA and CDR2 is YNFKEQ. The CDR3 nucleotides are TGTGCCAGCAGCCAAGATTGGTATAGAGCGTCTGGAAACACCATATATTTT. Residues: CASSQDWYRASGNTIYF.

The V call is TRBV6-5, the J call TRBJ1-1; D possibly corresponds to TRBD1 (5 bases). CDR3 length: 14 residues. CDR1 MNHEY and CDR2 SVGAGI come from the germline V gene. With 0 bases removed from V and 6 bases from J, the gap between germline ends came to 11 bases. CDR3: CASSYSIRGSEAFF. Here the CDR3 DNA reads TGTGCCAGCAGTTACTCGATTCGGGGCTCTGAAGCTTTCTTT.

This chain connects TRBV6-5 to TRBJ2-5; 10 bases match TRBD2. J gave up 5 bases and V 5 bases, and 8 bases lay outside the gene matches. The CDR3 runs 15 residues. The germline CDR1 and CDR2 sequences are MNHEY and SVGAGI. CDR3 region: CASSPRQREGETQYF. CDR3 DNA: TGTGCCAGCAGTCCCCGCCAGCGGGAGGGGGAGACCCAGTACTTC.

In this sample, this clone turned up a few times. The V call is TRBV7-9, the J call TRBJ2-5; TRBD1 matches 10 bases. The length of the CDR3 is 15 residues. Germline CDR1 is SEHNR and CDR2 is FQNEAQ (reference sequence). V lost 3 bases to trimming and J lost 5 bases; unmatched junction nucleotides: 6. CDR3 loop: CASSFRQGADETQYF. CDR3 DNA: TGTGCCAGCAGCTTCAGACAGGGGGCGGATGAGACCCAGTACTTC.

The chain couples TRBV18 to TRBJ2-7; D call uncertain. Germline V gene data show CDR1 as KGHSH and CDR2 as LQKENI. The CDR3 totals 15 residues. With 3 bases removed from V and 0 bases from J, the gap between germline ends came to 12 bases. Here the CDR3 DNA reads TGTGCCAGCTCACCTATGAAGGGCCCCTCCTACGAGCAGTACTTC. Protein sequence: CASSPMKGPSYEQYF.